Listed here are 3 T cell receptor beta chains from one sample, sequenced in a study of blood T cell repertoires in COVID-19. Assay: immunoSEQ multiplex PCR; the TCRdb copy retains only in-frame clones and omits some. Here the sample spans 250,000 to 350,000 clones, about nine tenths being singletons. The sample comprised PBMCs or T cells enriched from blood (not recorded which). The receptors were gathered from a woman under 30 who had recovered from COVID-19.

This sequence joins TRBV5-5 and TRBJ1-1, with a weak D call TRBD1 (5 bases). This CDR3 spans 16 amino acids. Germline V gene sequence: CDR1 SGHKS, CDR2 YYEKEE (reference sequence). With 1 base removed from V and 5 bases from J, the gap between germline ends came to 18 bases. In DNA, the CDR3 is TGTGCCAGCAGCTTGCGCGGGGCCTTCCAAACGACTGAAGCTTTCTTT. Translation: CASSLRGAFQTTEAFF.

CDR3 bases: TGTGCCAGTAGTATCCCGGCGGGAGGGTTCAATGAGCAGTTCTTC. Residues: CASSIPAGGFNEQFF. This chain joins TRBV19 and TRBJ2-1; 9 bases align to TRBD2. This CDR3 is 15 amino acids long. Germline V gives CDR1 LNHDA, CDR2 SQIVND (reference sequence). With 3 bases clipped from V and 6 bases from J, the junction kept 6 bases outside the gene matches.

With regard to this clone: This same CDR3 is encoded by further DNA sequences in the sample. This chain links TRBV14 with TRBJ1-2; 7 bases are shared with TRBD1. The V gene end was trimmed by 4 bases and the J gene end by 5 bases; junction bases not matched to a gene: 7. CDR3 size: 14 residues. Germline CDR1 reads SGHDN; CDR2 reads FVKESK. CDR3 nucleotide sequence: TGTGCCAGCAGCCCAAGACAGGGTTATTATGGCTACACCTTC. This sequence encodes CASSPRQGYYGYTF.